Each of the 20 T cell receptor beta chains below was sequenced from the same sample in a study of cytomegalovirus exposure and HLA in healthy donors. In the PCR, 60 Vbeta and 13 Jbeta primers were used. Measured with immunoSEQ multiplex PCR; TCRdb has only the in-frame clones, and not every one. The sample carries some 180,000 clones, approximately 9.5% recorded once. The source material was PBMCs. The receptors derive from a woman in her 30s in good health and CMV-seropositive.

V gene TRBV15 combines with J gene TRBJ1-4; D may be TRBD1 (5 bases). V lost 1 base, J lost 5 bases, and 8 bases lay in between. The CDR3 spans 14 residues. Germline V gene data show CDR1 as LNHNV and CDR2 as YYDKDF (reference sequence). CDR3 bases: TGTGCCACCAGCAGAGTTGGGGGGAATGAAAAACTGTTTTTT. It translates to CATSRVGGNEKLFF.

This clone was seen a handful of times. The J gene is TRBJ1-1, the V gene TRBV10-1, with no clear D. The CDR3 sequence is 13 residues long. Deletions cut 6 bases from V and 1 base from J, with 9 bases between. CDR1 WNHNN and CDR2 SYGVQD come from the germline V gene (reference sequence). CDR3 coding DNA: TGCGCCAGCAGCCCCGGAGGGAACACTGAAGCTTTCTTT. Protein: CASSPGGNTEAFF.

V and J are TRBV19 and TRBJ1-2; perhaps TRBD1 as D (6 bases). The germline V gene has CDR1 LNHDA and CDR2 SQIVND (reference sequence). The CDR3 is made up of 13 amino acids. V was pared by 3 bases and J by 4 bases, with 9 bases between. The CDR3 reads CASSIGQTYGYTF. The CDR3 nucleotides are TGTGCCAGTAGTATCGGACAGACCTATGGCTACACCTTC.

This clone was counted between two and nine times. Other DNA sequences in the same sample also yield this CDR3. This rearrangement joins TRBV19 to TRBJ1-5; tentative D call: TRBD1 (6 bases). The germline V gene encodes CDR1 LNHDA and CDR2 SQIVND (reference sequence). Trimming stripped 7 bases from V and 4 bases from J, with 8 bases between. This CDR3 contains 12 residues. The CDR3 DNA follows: TGTGCCAGTAATAGGGGGAATCAGCCCCAGCATTTT. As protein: CASNRGNQPQHF.

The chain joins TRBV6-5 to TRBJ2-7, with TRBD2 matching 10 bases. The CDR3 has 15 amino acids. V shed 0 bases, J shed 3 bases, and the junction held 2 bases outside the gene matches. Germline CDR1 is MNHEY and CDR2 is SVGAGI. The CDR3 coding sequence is TGTGCCAGCAGTTACTCGCCTAGCGGGAGCTACGAGCAGTACTTC. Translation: CASSYSPSGSYEQYF.

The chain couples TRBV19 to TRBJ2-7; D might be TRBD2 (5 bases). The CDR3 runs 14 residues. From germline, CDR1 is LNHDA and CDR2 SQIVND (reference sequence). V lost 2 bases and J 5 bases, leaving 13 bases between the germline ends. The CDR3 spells CASSITGNFDEQYF. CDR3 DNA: TGTGCCAGTAGTATAACCGGGAATTTCGACGAGCAGTACTTC. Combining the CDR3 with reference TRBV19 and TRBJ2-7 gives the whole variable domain DGGITQSPKYLFRKEGQNVTLSCEQNLNHDAMYWYRQDPGQGLRLIYYSQIVNDFQKGDIAEGYSVSREKKESFPLTVTSAQKNPTAFYLCASSITGNFDEQYFGPGTRLTVT.

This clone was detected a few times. The CDR3 coding sequence is TGTGCCTGGAGTGTACCTTTGGGGGCTGAGGGCGAGCAGTACTTC. Translation: CAWSVPLGAEGEQYF. The chain combines TRBV30 with TRBJ2-7, with D possibly TRBD1 on 6 matching bases. Trimming left V 0 bases short and J 6 bases short, with 18 bases between. There are 15 residues in the CDR3. Germline V gives CDR1 GTSNPN, CDR2 SVGIG (reference sequence). Full variable domain (rest looked up from reference TRBV30 and TRBJ2-7): SQTIHQWPATLVQPVGSPLSLECTVEGTSNPNLYWYRQAAGRGLQLLFYSVGIGQISSEVPQNLSASRPQDRQFILSSKKLLLSDSGFYLCAWSVPLGAEGEQYFGPGTRLTVT.

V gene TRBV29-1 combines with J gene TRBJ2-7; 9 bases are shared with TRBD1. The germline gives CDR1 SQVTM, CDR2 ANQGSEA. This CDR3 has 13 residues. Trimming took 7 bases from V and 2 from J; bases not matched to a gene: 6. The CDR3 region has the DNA TGCAGCGGAGCGGACAGGGGACCCTACGAGCAGTACTTC. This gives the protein CSGADRGPYEQYF.

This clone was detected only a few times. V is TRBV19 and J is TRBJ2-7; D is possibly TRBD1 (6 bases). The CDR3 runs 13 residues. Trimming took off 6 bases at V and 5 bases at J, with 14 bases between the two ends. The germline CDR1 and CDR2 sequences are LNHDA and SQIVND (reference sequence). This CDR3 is CASSPLNRDEQYF. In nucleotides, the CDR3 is TGTGCCAGTAGCCCTCTAAACAGGGACGAGCAGTACTTC. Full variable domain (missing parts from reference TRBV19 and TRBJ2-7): DGGITQSPKYLFRKEGQNVTLSCEQNLNHDAMYWYRQDPGQGLRLIYYSQIVNDFQKGDIAEGYSVSREKKESFPLTVTSAQKNPTAFYLCASSPLNRDEQYFGPGTRLTVT.

The CDR3, as DNA: TGTGCCAGCAGCCAATTTACCTACAATGAGCAGTTCTTC. As protein: CASSQFTYNEQFF. The rearrangement joins TRBV14 to TRBJ2-1; no clear D gene. In germline, CDR1 is SGHDN, CDR2 FVKESK. V shed 2 bases and J shed 2 bases, with 4 bases lying between them. The CDR3 is 13 amino acids.

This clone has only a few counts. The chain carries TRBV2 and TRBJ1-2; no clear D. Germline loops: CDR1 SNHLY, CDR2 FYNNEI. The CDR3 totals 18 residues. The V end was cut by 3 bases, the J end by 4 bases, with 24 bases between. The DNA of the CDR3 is TGTGCCAGCAGTGACCCTTTCCCATCCCATACGGTTTTCTATGGCTACACCTTC. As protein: CASSDPFPSHTVFYGYTF.

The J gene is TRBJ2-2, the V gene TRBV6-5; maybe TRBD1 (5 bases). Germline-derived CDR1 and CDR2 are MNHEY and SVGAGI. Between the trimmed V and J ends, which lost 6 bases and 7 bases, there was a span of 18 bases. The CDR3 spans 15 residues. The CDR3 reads CASRRTLSNLGELFF. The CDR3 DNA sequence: TGTGCCAGCAGGCGGACACTCTCGAATCTCGGGGAGCTGTTTTTT.

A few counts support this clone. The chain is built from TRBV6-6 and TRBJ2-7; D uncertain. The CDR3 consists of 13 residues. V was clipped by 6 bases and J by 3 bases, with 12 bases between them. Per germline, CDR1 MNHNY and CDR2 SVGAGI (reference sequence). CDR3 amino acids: CASRALPGYEQYF. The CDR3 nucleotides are TGTGCCAGCAGGGCCCTTCCGGGCTACGAGCAGTACTTC.

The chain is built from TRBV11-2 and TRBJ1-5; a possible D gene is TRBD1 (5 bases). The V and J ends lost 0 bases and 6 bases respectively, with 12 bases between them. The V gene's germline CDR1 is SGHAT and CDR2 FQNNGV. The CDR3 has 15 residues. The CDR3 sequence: CASSLDSIRGQPQHF. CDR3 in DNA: TGTGCCAGCAGCTTAGATTCGATAAGGGGTCAGCCCCAGCATTTT. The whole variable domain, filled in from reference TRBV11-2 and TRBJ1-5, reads EAGVAQSPRYKIIEKRQSVAFWCNPISGHATLYWYQQILGQGPKLLIQFQNNGVVDDSQLPKDRFSAERLKGVDSTLKIQPAKLEDSAVYLCASSLDSIRGQPQHFGDGTRLSIL.

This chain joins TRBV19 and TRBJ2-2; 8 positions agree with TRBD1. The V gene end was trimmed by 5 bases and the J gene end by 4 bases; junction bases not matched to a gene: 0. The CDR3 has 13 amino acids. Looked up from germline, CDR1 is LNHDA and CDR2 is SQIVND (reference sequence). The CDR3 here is CASSGQGTGELFF. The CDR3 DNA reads TGTGCCAGTAGTGGACAGGGCACCGGGGAGCTGTTTTTT.

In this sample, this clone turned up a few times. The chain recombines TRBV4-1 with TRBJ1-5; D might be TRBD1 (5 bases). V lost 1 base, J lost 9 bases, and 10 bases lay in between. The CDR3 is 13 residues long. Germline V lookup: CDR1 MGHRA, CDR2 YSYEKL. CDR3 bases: TGCGCCAGCAGCCAAGGGGGGGGAGGGCCCCAGCATTTT. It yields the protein CASSQGGGGPQHF.

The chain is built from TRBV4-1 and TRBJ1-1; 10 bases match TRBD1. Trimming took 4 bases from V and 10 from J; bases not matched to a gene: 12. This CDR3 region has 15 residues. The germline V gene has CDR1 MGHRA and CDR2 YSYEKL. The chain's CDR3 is CASSPGDRGLLGAFF. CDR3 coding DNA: TGCGCCAGCAGCCCTGGGGACAGGGGTCTTCTAGGAGCTTTCTTT.

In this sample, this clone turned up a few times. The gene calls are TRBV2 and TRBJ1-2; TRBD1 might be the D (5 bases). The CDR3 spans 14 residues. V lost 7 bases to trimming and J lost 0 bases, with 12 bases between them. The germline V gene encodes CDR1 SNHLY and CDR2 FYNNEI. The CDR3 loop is CASNEWGANYGYTF. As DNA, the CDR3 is TGTGCCAGCAACGAGTGGGGGGCTAACTATGGCTACACCTTC.

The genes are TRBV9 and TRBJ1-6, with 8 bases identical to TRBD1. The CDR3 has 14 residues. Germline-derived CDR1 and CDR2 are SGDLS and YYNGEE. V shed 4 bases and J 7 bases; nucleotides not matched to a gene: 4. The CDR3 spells CASSQGQGNSPLHF. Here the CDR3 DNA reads TGTGCCAGCAGCCAAGGACAGGGCAATTCACCCCTCCACTTT.

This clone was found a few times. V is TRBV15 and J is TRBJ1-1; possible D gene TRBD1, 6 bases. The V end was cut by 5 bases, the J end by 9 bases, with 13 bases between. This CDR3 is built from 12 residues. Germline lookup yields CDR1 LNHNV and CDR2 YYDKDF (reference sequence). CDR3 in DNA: TGTGCCACCAGCCCTTCGACAGGAAAAGCTTTCTTT. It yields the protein CATSPSTGKAFF.